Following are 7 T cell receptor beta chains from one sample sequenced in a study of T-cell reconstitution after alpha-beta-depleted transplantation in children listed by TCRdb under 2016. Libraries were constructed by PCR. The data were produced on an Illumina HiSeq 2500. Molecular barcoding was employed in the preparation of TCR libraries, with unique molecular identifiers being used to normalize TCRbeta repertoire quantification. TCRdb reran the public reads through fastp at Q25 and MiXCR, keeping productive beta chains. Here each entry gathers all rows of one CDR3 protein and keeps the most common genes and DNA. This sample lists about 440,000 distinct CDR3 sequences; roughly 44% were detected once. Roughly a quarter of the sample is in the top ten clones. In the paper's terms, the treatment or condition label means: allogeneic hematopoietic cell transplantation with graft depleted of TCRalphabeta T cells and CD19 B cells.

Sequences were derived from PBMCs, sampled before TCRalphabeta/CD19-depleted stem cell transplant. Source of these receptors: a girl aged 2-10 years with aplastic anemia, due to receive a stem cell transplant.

CDR3 sequence (DNA): TGTGCCAGCAGGGACAGGGGTTATAGCAATCAGCCCCAGCATTTT. Protein sequence: CASRDRGYSNQPQHF. The chain is built from TRBV6-1 and TRBJ1-5; TRBD1 aligns across 9 bases. J gave up 0 bases and V 6 bases, and 3 bases lay outside the gene matches. There are 15 residues in the CDR3. Germline CDR1 and CDR2: MNHNS and SASEGT.

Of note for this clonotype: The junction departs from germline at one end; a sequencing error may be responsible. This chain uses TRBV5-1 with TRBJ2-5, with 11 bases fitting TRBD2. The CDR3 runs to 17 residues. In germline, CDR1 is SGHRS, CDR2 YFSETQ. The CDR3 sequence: CASSLKKTSGKQETQSF. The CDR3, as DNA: TGCGCCAGCAGCTTAAAAAAGACTAGCGGGAAACAAGAGACCCAGTCCTTC.

CDR3 protein: CASSVGYRADNSPLHF. CDR3 nucleotides: TGTGCCAGCAGCGTAGGGTACAGGGCAGATAATTCACCCCTCCACTTT. The chain combines TRBV9 with TRBJ1-6, with D possibly being TRBD1 (6 bases). Germline CDR1 reads SGDLS; CDR2 reads YYNGEE. Deletions cut 0 bases from V and 5 bases from J, with 12 bases between. CDR3 length: 16 amino acids. The full variable domain, in which reference TRBV9 and TRBJ1-6 provide the parts outside the CDR3, is DSGVTQTPKHLITATGQRVTLRCSPRSGDLSVYWYQQSLDQGLQFLIQYYNGEERAKGNILERFSAQQFPDLHSELNLSSLELGDSALYFCASSVGYRADNSPLHFGNGTRLTVT.

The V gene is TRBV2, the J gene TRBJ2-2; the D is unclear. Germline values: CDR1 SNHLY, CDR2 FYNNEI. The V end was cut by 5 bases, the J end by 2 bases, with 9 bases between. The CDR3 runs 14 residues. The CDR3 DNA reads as TGTGCCAGCAGTCGTTCAGGAAACACCGGGGAGCTGTTTTTT. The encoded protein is CASSRSGNTGELFF.

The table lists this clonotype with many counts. CDR3 sequence: CASSRGQVDYEQYF. CDR3 DNA: TGTGCCAGCAGCCGAGGACAGGTGGACTACGAGCAGTACTTC. The chain carries TRBV3-1 and TRBJ2-7, with TRBD1 matching over 7 bases. Per germline, CDR1 LGHDT and CDR2 YNNKEL (reference sequence). The V segment lost 4 bases and the J segment 3 bases; nucleotides outside the gene matches: 6. This CDR3 region has 14 residues.

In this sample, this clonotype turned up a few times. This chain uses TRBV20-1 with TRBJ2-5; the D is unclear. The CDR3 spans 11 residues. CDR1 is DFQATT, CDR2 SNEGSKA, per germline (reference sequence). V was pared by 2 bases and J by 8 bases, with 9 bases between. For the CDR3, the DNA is TGCAGTGCTAGACCCGGCCCCACCCAGTACTTC. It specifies CSARPGPTQYF.

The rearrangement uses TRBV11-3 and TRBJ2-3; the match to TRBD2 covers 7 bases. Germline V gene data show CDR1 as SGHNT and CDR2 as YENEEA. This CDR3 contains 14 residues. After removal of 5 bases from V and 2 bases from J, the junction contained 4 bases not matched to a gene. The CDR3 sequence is CASSRGSVTDTQYF. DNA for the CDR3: TGTGCCAGCAGCCGCGGGAGTGTCACAGATACGCAGTATTTT.